This record concerns one T cell receptor (beta chain) sequence. The data were obtained in a study of blood T cell repertoires in COVID-19. Germline CDR1 and CDR2: MNHEY and SVGEGT. After removal of 4 bases from V and 12 bases from J, the junction contained 4 bases not matched to a gene. The CDR3 runs 12 residues. The table came from immunoSEQ multiplex PCR; TCRdb's copy has only in-frame clones and leaves some out. The sample lists about 66,000 clones, 65% to 90% seen once, with under 8% in the top ten. Sequenced material: peripheral blood. The V and J genes are TRBV6-2 or TRBV6-3 and TRBJ2-1; 9 nucleotides line up with TRBD2. This TCR was recovered from a man in his fifties or sixties with acute or convalescent COVID-19. In DNA form, the CDR3 reads TGTGCCAGCAGTTCACCGGGACTAGCGCAGTTCTTC. Residues: CASSSPGLAQFF.